A single sample is the source of the 23 T cell receptor beta chains below, sequenced in a study of blood T cells in healthy people across ages. Using a J-beta primer mix together with a sample-barcoded 5' primer, a second PCR was run for roughly 7 to 12 cycles. TCRdb reprocessed the 5' RACE reads via MiXCR and lists one record per CDR3 protein. The table lists over a million distinct CDR3 sequences, 35% to 45% of them singletons. Specimen: blood. All receptors derive from a woman aged 18-30 years in good health.

In its sample, this clonotype was seen a few times. The chain employs TRBV14 and TRBJ2-1; D possibly matches TRBD1 or TRBD2 (5 bases each). Germline assignment: CDR1 SGHDN and CDR2 FVKESK. V was shortened by 2 bases and J by 7 bases, with 12 bases between the two germline ends. The CDR3 consists of 14 residues. The chain's CDR3 is CASSQWGGLNEQFF. CDR3 bases: TGTGCCAGCAGCCAATGGGGCGGGCTGAATGAGCAGTTCTTC.

In DNA, the CDR3 is TGCGCCAGCAGCTTGGAAGACGGACAGGGGGACTATGGCTACACCTTC. Amino acid sequence: CASSLEDGQGDYGYTF. J is TRBJ1-2 and V is TRBV5-1, with 10 positions matching TRBD1. Looked up from germline, CDR1 is SGHRS and CDR2 is YFSETQ. The CDR3 sequence is 16 residues long. Trimming removed 0 bases from V and 3 bases from J; junction bases left unmatched: 5.

The chain recombines TRBV4-2 with TRBJ2-5, with 7 bases lining up with TRBD2. The germline CDR1 and CDR2 sequences are LGHNA and YNFKEQ. V shed 1 base, J shed 2 bases, and the junction held 4 bases outside the gene matches. The CDR3 length is 15 residues. The chain's CDR3 is CASSQVAGVQETQYF. Here the CDR3 DNA reads TGTGCCAGCAGCCAAGTTGCGGGGGTTCAAGAGACCCAGTACTTC.

This clonotype appeared a few times. The gene calls are TRBV4-3 and TRBJ2-7; tentatively, D is TRBD2 (5 bases). The V and J ends lost 8 bases and 6 bases respectively, with 14 bases between them. CDR3 length equals 12 residues. Germline CDR1 is LGHNA and CDR2 is YSLEER. CDR3: CASAEAGGEQYF. DNA for the CDR3: TGCGCCAGCGCGGAGGCGGGCGGCGAGCAGTACTTC.

This clonotype turned up a few times. The chain is built from TRBV4-3 and TRBJ1-2; D is uncertain. Germline V CDR1 and CDR2: LGHNA, YSLEER. V lost 0 bases, J lost 4 bases, and 12 bases lay in between. The length of the CDR3 is 15 residues. The CDR3 here is CASSQDLRSLYGYTF. The CDR3 region has the DNA TGCGCCAGCAGCCAAGATTTGAGGAGCCTCTATGGCTACACCTTC.

Worth noting for this clonotype: The junction departs from germline at one end; a sequencing error may be responsible. The chain links TRBV29-1 to TRBJ2-1; D gene unclear. This CDR3 is built from 12 residues. Germline values: CDR1 SQVTM, CDR2 ANQGSEA. This chain's CDR3 is CSVKSPFNERFF. For the CDR3, the DNA is TGCAGCGTTAAGTCTCCATTCAATGAGCGGTTCTTC.

The genes are TRBV20-1 and TRBJ2-5; 8 positions match TRBD1. CDR1 and CDR2 from the germline V gene are DFQATT and SNEGSKA (reference sequence). The CDR3 runs to 14 residues. The V and J ends lost 5 bases and 5 bases, in that order; junction bases with no gene match: 10. This CDR3 is CSAGGQGSRETQYF. The CDR3, as DNA: TGCAGTGCTGGAGGACAGGGAAGTCGGGAGACCCAGTACTTC.

The chain couples TRBV3-1 to TRBJ2-4; 8 bases are shared with TRBD1. The CDR3 length is 15 residues. After removal of 0 bases from V and 8 bases from J, the junction contained 6 bases not matched to a gene. Germline V CDR1 and CDR2: LGHDT, YNNKEL (reference sequence). The CDR3 coding sequence is TGTGCCAGCAGCCAAGACAGGGGGCTCTTTGACATTCAGTACTTC. Translation: CASSQDRGLFDIQYF.

This chain connects TRBV6-5 to TRBJ2-1; 8 nucleotides match TRBD2. Trimming removed 6 bases from V and 6 bases from J; junction bases left unmatched: 4. The CDR3 totals 13 residues. The V gene's germline CDR1 is MNHEY and CDR2 SVGAGI. This CDR3 reads CASRQGLVNEQFF. The CDR3 DNA reads TGTGCCAGCAGACAGGGACTAGTCAATGAGCAGTTCTTC.

The chain recombines TRBV7-2 with TRBJ2-5; 7 bases line up with TRBD1. V shed 4 bases and J 2 bases; nucleotides not matched to a gene: 7. This CDR3 has 15 residues. Germline assignment: CDR1 SGHTA and CDR2 FQGNSA. CDR3 residues: CASSSKTRGQETQYF. The CDR3 nucleotides read TGTGCCAGCAGCTCGAAAACCAGGGGGCAAGAGACCCAGTACTTC. The full variable domain, completed using reference TRBV7-2 and TRBJ2-5, is GAGVSQSPSNKVTEKGKDVELRCDPISGHTALYWYRQSLGQGLEFLIYFQGNSAPDKSGLPSDRFSAERTGGSVSTLTIQRTQQEDSAVYLCASSSKTRGQETQYFGPGTRLLVL.

The J gene is TRBJ2-1, the V gene TRBV20-1; 14 bases are a match to TRBD2. Germline CDR1 is DFQATT and CDR2 is SNEGSKA (reference sequence). V lost 1 base to trimming and J lost 10 bases; unmatched junction nucleotides: 9. The CDR3 spans 16 residues. The CDR3 nucleotides read TGCAGTGCTAGAGGCCCGGGACTAGCGGGAGTCTACGAGCAGTTCTTC. Its protein is CSARGPGLAGVYEQFF.

The chain has TRBV4-1 and TRBJ1-2; D unresolved. The germline CDR1 and CDR2 sequences are MGHRA and YSYEKL. CDR3 length: 17 amino acids. V lost 0 bases to trimming and J lost 0 bases, with 14 bases between them. The CDR3 here is CASSQDDVLGANYGYTF. CDR3 nucleotide sequence: TGCGCCAGCAGCCAAGATGACGTTCTCGGAGCTAACTATGGCTACACCTTC.

Comments on this clonotype: A single base separates this from a much larger clone, so it may be a read error. The chain carries TRBV4-1 and TRBJ2-7, with a possible D match to TRBD1 (6 bases). There are 13 residues in the CDR3. Per the germline V gene, CDR1 is MGHRA and CDR2 is YSYEKL. The CDR3 spells CASNQEQGGEQYF. CDR3 nucleotide sequence: TGCGCCAGCAACCAAGAACAGGGCGGCGAGCAGTACTTC.

The chain recombines TRBV7-9 with TRBJ2-5; 8 nucleotides match TRBD2. The CDR3 is 12 amino acids. V lost 6 bases, J lost 11 bases, and 8 bases stayed unmatched. Germline V CDR1 and CDR2: SEHNR, FQNEAQ (reference sequence). The CDR3 DNA follows: TGTGCCAGCAGTGAGTTAGGCGGGAGGCAGTACTTC. Translating gives CASSELGGRQYF.

The rearrangement uses TRBV9 and TRBJ2-6; 9 positions agree with TRBD1. The J segment lost 4 bases and the V segment lost 3 bases, leaving 8 bases of the junction unmatched. The CDR3 loop spans 17 amino acids. CDR1 and CDR2 from the germline V gene are SGDLS and YYNGEE. DNA for the CDR3: TGTGCCAGCAGCGCCGGGACAGGGTTTACGGGGGCCAACGTCCTGACTTTC. Translation gives CASSAGTGFTGANVLTF.

In its sample, this clonotype was seen a few times. A much larger clone lies one base from this, so it may be a read error. The DNA for the CDR3 is TGCGCCAGCAGCCAATTAGGGAATGAGCAGTACTTC. It specifies CASSQLGNEQYF. The rearrangement uses TRBV4-1 and TRBJ2-7; D gene uncertain. Trimming left V 2 bases short and J 7 bases short, with 9 bases between. The CDR3 runs 12 residues. From germline, CDR1 is MGHRA and CDR2 YSYEKL.

The CDR3 protein is CASSSFDSDYTF. CDR3 DNA: TGTGCCAGCAGTTCCTTCGACTCCGACTACACCTTC. The chain recombines TRBV28 with TRBJ1-2; unclear D gene. Germline V CDR1 and CDR2: MDHEN, SYDVKM. V lost 4 bases to trimming and J lost 10 bases, with 13 bases between them. The CDR3 sequence is 12 residues long.

In its sample, this clonotype was seen a few times. This rearrangement joins TRBV20-1 to TRBJ2-1; 8 nucleotides agree with TRBD2. Trimming removed 0 bases from V and 8 bases from J; junction bases left unmatched: 3. The CDR3 totals 13 residues. CDR1 is DFQATT and CDR2 is SNEGSKA in the germline V gene (reference sequence). The CDR3 reads CSARDIAGHEQFF. Here the CDR3 DNA reads TGCAGTGCTAGAGATATAGCGGGGCATGAGCAGTTCTTC.

This clonotype was counted only a few times. The chain joins TRBV7-6 to TRBJ2-5; TRBD2 matches 9 bases. This CDR3 spans 16 amino acids. The junction had 20 bases not matched to a gene; V was cut back by 7 bases and J by 11 bases. Germline values: CDR1 SGHVS, CDR2 FNYEAQ. CDR3 residues: CASNPYAGGPNNEQYF. Written as DNA, the CDR3 is TGTGCCAGCAATCCCTATGCGGGGGGGCCTAACAATGAGCAGTACTTC.

The chain links TRBV2 to TRBJ2-2; perhaps TRBD2 as D (7 bases). V dropped 0 bases and J dropped 3 bases, with 11 bases sitting between them. From germline, CDR1 is SNHLY and CDR2 FYNNEI. There are 16 residues in the CDR3. CDR3 in DNA: TGTGCCAGCAGTGAAGCGGGAGGGGGGTACACCGGGGAGCTGTTTTTT. Amino acids: CASSEAGGGYTGELFF.

The gene calls are TRBV29-1 and TRBJ2-1, with D tentatively TRBD1 (5 bases). V shed 6 bases and J shed 12 bases, with 15 bases lying between them. Germline CDR1 reads SQVTM; CDR2 reads ANQGSEA. The CDR3 is 11 amino acids. The CDR3 sequence: CSVVAGRTQFF. In DNA form, the CDR3 reads TGCAGCGTCGTCGCAGGGCGAACGCAGTTCTTC.

The rearrangement joins TRBV4-3 to TRBJ1-1; no definite D call. The CDR3 runs 17 residues. The germline CDR1 and CDR2 sequences are LGHNA and YSLEER. Trimming took 0 bases from V and 6 from J, leaving 20 bases between them. The chain's CDR3 is CASSQDLVNSGWAEAFF. CDR3 DNA: TGCGCCAGCAGCCAAGATTTGGTGAACAGCGGCTGGGCTGAAGCTTTCTTT.

The genes are TRBV24-1 and TRBJ2-1; 12 bases match TRBD2. The CDR3 length is 13 residues. The V segment lost 9 bases and the J segment 6 bases; nucleotides outside the gene matches: 2. Germline V gene lookup returns CDR1 KGHDR and CDR2 SFDVKD. The CDR3 DNA reads as TGTGCCACCGGACTAGCGGGACTCAATGAGCAGTTCTTC. It codes for CATGLAGLNEQFF.